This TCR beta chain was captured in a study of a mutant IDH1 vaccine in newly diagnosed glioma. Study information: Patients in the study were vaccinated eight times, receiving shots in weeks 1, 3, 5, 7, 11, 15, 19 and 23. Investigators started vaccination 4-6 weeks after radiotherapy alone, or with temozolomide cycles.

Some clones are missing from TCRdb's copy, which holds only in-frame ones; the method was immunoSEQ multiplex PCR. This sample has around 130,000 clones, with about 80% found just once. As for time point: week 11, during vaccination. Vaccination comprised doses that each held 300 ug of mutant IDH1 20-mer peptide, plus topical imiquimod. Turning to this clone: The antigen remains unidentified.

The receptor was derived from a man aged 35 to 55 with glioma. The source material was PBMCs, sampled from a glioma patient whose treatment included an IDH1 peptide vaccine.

DNA of the CDR3: TGTGCCAGCAGCTTAAGCGGGGGGACTACTTACAATGAGCAGTTCTTC. Translation gives CASSLSGGTTYNEQFF. The V and J genes are TRBV7-3 and TRBJ2-1, with 8 nucleotides matching TRBD2. Germline V gives CDR1 SGHTA, CDR2 FQGTGA. This CDR3 spans 16 amino acids. Trimming at V came to 1 base and at J to 4 bases, leaving 6 bases not matched to a gene.